This T cell receptor beta chain is drawn from a study of T cells in Graves' hyperthyroidism and ophthalmopathy. Regarding the study as a whole: Most thyroid clonotypes with frequency above 0.001 were detected in blood.

This clonotype was detected many times. Its specificity is not known. Per germline, CDR1 SGHVS and CDR2 FQNEAQ. Trimming stripped 5 bases from V and 6 bases from J, with 10 bases between. The CDR3 runs 12 residues. The investigators amplified TCR beta CDR3 regions from RNA transcripts. Carried out on the TCR CDR3, a first-round RT-PCR used the HTBI primer set. Via MiXCR, TCRdb re-called the multiplex PCR reads, giving one row per CDR3 protein. The repertoire consists of 480,000 or so distinct CDR3 sequences, with around 43% occurring once and the leading ten covering about two fifths. This chain uses TRBV7-8 with TRBJ1-1; D is possibly TRBD1 (5 bases). Sequenced material: peripheral blood or thyroid tissue (not recorded which). The sequence was obtained from an adult woman with Graves' disease, either hyperthyroidism or ophthalmopathy (not recorded which). Written as DNA, the CDR3 is TGTGCCAGCAGCCTAAGACAGTCTGAAGCTTTCTTT. It codes for CASSLRQSEAFF.